This TCR beta chain is from a study of T-cell memory formation after mild COVID-19. Study findings and constraints: Specificity for SARS-CoV-2 was not confirmed among the second-wave clones peaking on day 37. Largely, contracting CD4+ clones fell within CM and EM, and contracting CD8+ clones within EMRA. From day 15 to 85, contracting clones were balanced between CD4 and CD8, whereas later expanders leaned toward CD4+.

TCRdb re-called the 5' RACE reads through MiXCR, storing one row per CDR3 protein. The table has 300,000 to 350,000 distinct CDR3 sequences, roughly an eighth seen once. As to this clonotype: Its antigen is unidentified.

The CDR3 has 12 amino acids. CDR1 and CDR2 (germline): MNHEY, SMNVEV (reference sequence). V was clipped by 8 bases and J by 0 bases, with 6 bases between them. The receptor comes from a man younger than 35 who had mild COVID-19 (a few samples of this study predate the infection). Cell type and time point are not known. Sequenced sample: PBMCs or a T cell subset sorted from them (not recorded which). This rearrangement joins TRBV27 to TRBJ2-3, with no clear D. The CDR3 loop is CASGFSTDTQYF. CDR3 in DNA: TGTGCCAGCGGGTTTAGCACAGATACGCAGTATTTT.